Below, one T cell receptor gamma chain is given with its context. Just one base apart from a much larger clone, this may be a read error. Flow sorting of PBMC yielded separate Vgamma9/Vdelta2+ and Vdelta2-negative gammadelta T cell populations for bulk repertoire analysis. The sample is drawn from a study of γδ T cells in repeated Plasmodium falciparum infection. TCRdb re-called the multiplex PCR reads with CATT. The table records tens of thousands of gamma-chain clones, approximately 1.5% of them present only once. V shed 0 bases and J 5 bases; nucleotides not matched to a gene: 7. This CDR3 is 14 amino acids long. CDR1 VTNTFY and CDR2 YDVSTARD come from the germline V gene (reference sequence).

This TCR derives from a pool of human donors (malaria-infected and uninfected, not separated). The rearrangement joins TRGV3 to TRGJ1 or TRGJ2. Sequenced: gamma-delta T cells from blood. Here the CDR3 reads CATWDRPSNYKKLF. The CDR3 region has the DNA TGTGCCACCTGGGACAGGCCGAGCAATTATAAGAAACTCTTT.